The rows below give T cell receptor beta chains drawn from one sample of a study of OX40 agonist ivuxolimab in advanced cancers. Generated by immunoSEQ multiplex PCR, the TCRdb table keeps only in-frame clones and is missing some. The table includes under 150,000 clones, about 92% detected once. The source was CD4+ or CD8+ T cells sorted from blood, collected in a trial of the OX40 agonist ivuxolimab. Receptors were obtained from an adult with an advanced solid tumor such as melanoma, head and neck, liver or kidney cancer. Both conserved end residues are part of each CDR3. A D gene is named only where the DNA matches it firmly. Rows give clone size only sometimes, using once, few, many, or a class for an expanded clone.

>14|TRBD1|-|TRBV18|TRBJ2-7
TGTGCCAGCTCACCGGGACAGGTATCCTACGAGCAGTACTTC
CASSPGQVSYEQYF
>14|-|few|TRBV19|TRBJ1-1
TGTGCCAGTAGCTGGACAGTCGAGAACACTGAAGCTTTCTTT
CASSWTVENTEAFF
>14|TRBD1|-|TRBV5-1|TRBJ2-1
TGCGCCAGCAGTTACAGGGGGCCGGACAATGAGCAGTTCTTC
CASSYRGPDNEQFF
>15|-|-|TRBV6-5|TRBJ1-2
TGTGCCAGCAGCCCAGGTGGGGCCGGCGGCTATGGCTACACCTTC
CASSPGGAGGYGYTF
>14|-|-|TRBV4-3|TRBJ2-7
TGCGCCAGCAGCCAACAACTGACGCCCGGCGAGCAGTACTTC
CASSQQLTPGEQYF
>14|TRBD1|-|TRBV5-1|TRBJ2-1
TGCGCCAGCAGCTTTGGACAGGGCTACAATGAGCAGTTCTTC
CASSFGQGYNEQFF
>15|TRBD1|-|TRBV7-2|TRBJ2-7
TGTGCCAGCAGCTTAGGGGACAGGGTCGCCTACGAGCAGTACTTC
CASSLGDRVAYEQYF
>14|-|once|TRBV25-1|TRBJ1-3
TGTGCCAGCAGTGACCGACTACGCGGCGGCACCATATATTTT
CASSDRLRGGTIYF
>14|TRBD2|-|TRBV6-5|TRBJ2-7
TGTGCCAGCAGTTATCTAGCGGGAGTGGACGAGCAGTACTTC
CASSYLAGVDEQYF
>16|-|once|TRBV4-3|TRBJ2-7
TGCGCCAGCAGCCAAGCCTCGGTCAGGGGGGAGAACGAGCAGTACTTC
CASSQASVRGENEQYF
>14|-|-|TRBV6-5|TRBJ1-5
TGTGCCAGCAGTGCGGGGCTCGGCAATCAGCCCCAGCATTTT
CASSAGLGNQPQHF
>11|-|-|TRBV20-1|TRBJ2-7
TGCAGTGCTAGGCGGTCCTACGAGCAGTACTTC
CSARRSYEQYF
>14|-|-|TRBV4-1|TRBJ2-5
TGCGCCAGCAGCCAAGTCCGGACCCAAGAGACCCAGTACTTC
CASSQVRTQETQYF
>15|-|-|TRBV5-1|TRBJ2-4
TGCGCCAGCAGCTTGGATCGGGGGGACAGCGCCATTCAGTACTTC
CASSLDRGDSAIQYF
>16|TRBD1|-|TRBV10-3|TRBJ1-1
TGTGCCATCATGGAGGGACAGGGATCCATGAACACTGAAGCTTTCTTT
CAIMEGQGSMNTEAFF
>14|-|-|TRBV6-5|TRBJ2-1
TGTGCCAGCAGTTACTCGGAGACCGTTCTGCCGCAGTTCTTC
CASSYSETVLPQFF
>13|TRBD1|-|TRBV18|TRBJ1-1
TGTGCCAGCTCACCAGGTTTGGACAGGGATGCTTTCTTT
CASSPGLDRDAFF
>18|-|-|TRBV5-1|TRBJ2-6
TGCGCCAGCAGCGCGTCAGGGGTGGGGCCCTCTGGGGCCAACGTCCTGACTTTC
CASSASGVGPSGANVLTF
>16|-|once|TRBV4-1|TRBJ2-3
TGCGCCAGCAGCCAACAGGGATACCTTAGCACAGATACGCAGTATTTT
CASSQQGYLSTDTQYF
>13|-|-|TRBV11-3|TRBJ2-2
TGTGCCAGCAGCCAGGTGGTGTCAGGGGAGCTGTTTTTT
CASSQVVSGELFF
>16|TRBD1|-|TRBV5-1|TRBJ1-1
TGCGCCAGCAGCTTGTACCCGACAGGGATGAACACTGAAGCTTTCTTT
CASSLYPTGMNTEAFF
>15|-|-|TRBV21-1|TRBJ1-5
TGTGCCAGCAGCCCCTCCCGGGGGCACAATCAGCCCCAGCATTTT
CASSPSRGHNQPQHF
>14|-|-|TRBV28|TRBJ1-5
TGTGCCAGCAGTTTGGGAGGGGGAAATCAGCCCCAGCATTTT
CASSLGGGNQPQHF
>17|-|-|TRBV11-2|TRBJ2-5
TGTGCCAGCAGCTTAGATCTCGGGTTAGCGGATCAAGAGACCCAGTACTTC
CASSLDLGLADQETQYF
>18|-|-|TRBV6-1|TRBJ2-5
TGTGCCAGCAGTGAACGCGTGCCACTGGGGGCAGGGTTGGAGACCCAGTACTTC
CASSERVPLGAGLETQYF
>14|-|-|TRBV9|TRBJ1-2
TGTGCCAGCAGCGTATTGCAGGGGCCCTATGGCTACACCTTC
CASSVLQGPYGYTF
>15|-|-|TRBV5-1|TRBJ1-4
TGCGCCAGCAGCCCCGGGGGCAGGGAGAATGAAAAACTGTTTTTT
CASSPGGRENEKLFF
>15|TRBD1|-|TRBV27|TRBJ1-6
TGTGCCAGCAAAGGAGGGACAGGCAACAATTCACCCCTCCACTTT
CASKGGTGNNSPLHF
>16|-|-|TRBV5-4|TRBJ2-5
TGCGCCAGCAGCCAAGCCTCCGGGACATCGCAAGAGACCCAGTACTTC
CASSQASGTSQETQYF
>14|-|once|TRBV7-6|TRBJ2-1
TGTGCCACCGGCCGAGGTGAGGGTAACAATGAGCAGTTCTTC
CATGRGEGNNEQFF
>15|-|once|TRBV7-9|TRBJ1-5
TGTGCCAGCAGCCCAAGCGGGGGGAACGGGGAGCCCCAGCATTTT
CASSPSGGNGEPQHF
>17|TRBD1|-|TRBV5-4|TRBJ1-2
TGTGCCAGCAGCTCCCGGGACAGGGGCCCCTTAGGGTATGGCTACACCTTC
CASSSRDRGPLGYGYTF
>13|TRBD1|once|TRBV5-5|TRBJ1-2
TGTGCCAGCAGCTCCGGGACAGGGACTGGCTACACCTTC
CASSSGTGTGYTF
>16|TRBD1|-|TRBV5-6|TRBJ1-5
TGTGCCAGCAGCTTGGGGCAGGGGGTCTACGATCAGCCCCAGCATTTT
CASSLGQGVYDQPQHF
>12|TRBD1|-|TRBV7-2|TRBJ1-1
TGTGCCAGCAGTTCTAGGGGGCAGCAAGCTTTCTTT
CASSSRGQQAFF
>13|-|-|TRBV7-2|TRBJ1-1
TGTGCCAGCAGCCCCCAGGGTTTGGGTGAAGCTTTCTTT
CASSPQGLGEAFF
>14|TRBD1|-|TRBV18|TRBJ2-7
TGTGCCAGCCAAGCCGGGACAGGGATTTACGAGCAGTACTTC
CASQAGTGIYEQYF
>13|-|-|TRBV10-2|TRBJ2-7
TGCGCCAGCAGTGAGTCGAGCTGGGAAAAGCAGTACTTC
CASSESSWEKQYF
>14|-|-|TRBV7-9|TRBJ2-2
TGTGCCAGCAGCTTAGACCTTAACACCGGGGAGCTGTTTTTT
CASSLDLNTGELFF
>13|-|-|TRBV2|TRBJ1-1
TGTGCCAGCAGTGAGGGGGGCCGAACTGAAGCTTTCTTT
CASSEGGRTEAFF
>17|-|-|TRBV21-1|TRBJ2-1
TGTGCCAGCAGCCCCCTTCTAGCGGGCCTAATATACAATGAGCAGTTCTTC
CASSPLLAGLIYNEQFF
>14|-|-|TRBV18|TRBJ1-1
TGTGCCAGCTCACCAAATATAGAGAACACTGAAGCTTTCTTT
CASSPNIENTEAFF
>13|-|-|TRBV6-5|TRBJ2-5
TGTGCCAGCAGTTACGGACGCGAAGAGACCCAGTACTTC
CASSYGREETQYF
>14|TRBD2|-|TRBV9|TRBJ2-2
TGTGCCAGCAGCGTAGGGCGGGGGACCGGGGAGCTGTTTTTT
CASSVGRGTGELFF
>14|-|-|TRBV5-1|TRBJ2-1
TGCGCCAGCAGCACCGGGACATCGGGGGATGAGCAGTTCTTC
CASSTGTSGDEQFF
>14|-|-|TRBV7-7|TRBJ2-7
TGTGCCAGCAGCTTCCGAACATCTCGCTACGAGCAGTACTTC
CASSFRTSRYEQYF
>15|-|-|TRBV5-5|TRBJ1-5
TGTGCCAGCAGCTTGGGGGCGGGTAGCAATCAGCCCCAGCATTTT
CASSLGAGSNQPQHF
>11|TRBD1|-|TRBV10-3|TRBJ2-7
TGTGCCATTAGGACAGGGCGCGAGCAGTACTTC
CAIRTGREQYF
>15|TRBD1|-|TRBV2|TRBJ1-3
TGTGCCATCCCGGGACAGGGGGCGTCTGGAAACACCATATATTTT
CAIPGQGASGNTIYF
>15|TRBD2|few|TRBV7-8|TRBJ2-1
TGTGCCAGCAGCCGAGGACTAGCCGATTACAATGAGCAGTTCTTC
CASSRGLADYNEQFF
>16|-|-|TRBV2|TRBJ2-2
TGTGCCAGCAGTGGGAACAGGGAAGGCAGCACCGGGGAGCTGTTTTTT
CASSGNREGSTGELFF
>17|TRBD2|once|TRBV4-2|TRBJ2-3
TGTGCCAGCAGCCAAGGGCGGGAGGGCCGTACCACAGATACGCAGTATTTT
CASSQGREGRTTDTQYF
>15|TRBD1|-|TRBV18|TRBJ1-1
TGTGCCAGCTCACCGCGACAGGGCCGGAGCACTGAAGCTTTCTTT
CASSPRQGRSTEAFF
>14|-|few|TRBV2|TRBJ2-3
TGTGCCACCATTGTGAGGGGAGTCACAGATACGCAGTATTTT
CATIVRGVTDTQYF
>16|-|once|TRBV7-9|TRBJ2-6
TGTGCCAGCAGCCGAGGACGGAACTCTGGGGCCAACGTCCTGACTTTC
CASSRGRNSGANVLTF
>13|-|-|TRBV6-6|TRBJ2-7
TGTGCCAGCAGTTTCTACAGGGCCTACGAGCAGTACTTC
CASSFYRAYEQYF
>14|-|-|TRBV5-5|TRBJ1-5
TGTGCCAGCAGCTTGGCCGGAGGGTCTCAGCCCCAGCATTTT
CASSLAGGSQPQHF